Following are 10 T cell receptor beta chains from one sample sequenced in a study of cytomegalovirus exposure and HLA in healthy donors. Use of 60 Vbeta and 13 Jbeta primers characterized the PCR. The protocol was immunoSEQ multiplex PCR, while the TCRdb copy is restricted to in-frame clones and leaves out a portion. Its listing shows 100,000 to 150,000 clones. Sequencing was done on a sample of PBMCs. These receptors were collected from a man aged 18 to 29 in good health and CMV-seronegative.

The V gene is TRBV28, the J gene TRBJ1-2; 7 nucleotides agree with TRBD1. CDR3 length: 16 amino acids. The trim removed 0 bases at V and 4 bases at J, leaving 8 bases unmatched. Per germline, CDR1 MDHEN and CDR2 SYDVKM. The CDR3 here is CASSLWGTELIYGYTF. CDR3 coding DNA: TGTGCCAGCAGTTTATGGGGGACAGAGCTTATCTATGGCTACACCTTC.

The chain couples TRBV21-1 to TRBJ1-3; the DNA was not compared with TRBD1, the D call given in the table. TRBV21-1 is shown as a pseudogene. The CDR3 extends over 17 amino acids. CDR3 loop: CASSLGGQGVPGNTIYF. The CDR3 nucleotides read TGTGCCAGCAGCTTGGGGGGACAGGGAGTGCCTGGAAACACCATATATTTT.

The chain uses TRBV27 and TRBJ1-5, with D possibly being TRBD1 (5 bases). CDR3 size: 20 residues. V lost 0 bases and J lost 4, with 25 bases in between. CDR1 MNHEY and CDR2 SMNVEV come from the germline V gene (reference sequence). This chain's CDR3 is CASSLSRGLDGMGVNQPQHF. CDR3 nucleotide sequence: TGTGCCAGCAGTTTATCGCGGGGCTTAGATGGAATGGGGGTAAATCAGCCCCAGCATTTT.

CDR3 loop: CASTPRGGYGYGYTF. The CDR3 nucleotides read TGTGCCAGCACGCCCAGGGGAGGGTACGGCTATGGCTACACCTTC. The chain employs TRBV5-8 and TRBJ1-2, with a possible D match to TRBD1 (6 bases). Germline CDR1 SGHTS, CDR2 YDEGEE. Trimming left V 6 bases short and J 4 bases short, with 19 bases between. This CDR3 comprises 15 residues.

V is TRBV19 and J is TRBJ1-1, with no clear D. The CDR3 spans 13 residues. Germline V gives CDR1 LNHDA, CDR2 SQIVND (reference sequence). The V end was cut by 3 bases, the J end by 3 bases, with 8 bases between. In DNA form, the CDR3 reads TGTGCCAGTAGTATTATGGTAGACACTGAAGCTTTCTTT. Protein: CASSIMVDTEAFF.

In nucleotides, the CDR3 is TGTGCCAGCCGATCTACCTACGGCTACGAGCAGTACTTC. It is translated as CASRSTYGYEQYF. V is TRBV28 and J is TRBJ2-7; D ambiguous. V shed 8 bases and J shed 3 bases, with 14 bases lying between them. The germline CDR1 and CDR2 sequences are MDHEN and SYDVKM. There are 13 residues in the CDR3.

The chain is built from TRBV30 and TRBJ1-1, with TRBD1 as a possible D gene (5 bases). The germline gives CDR1 GTSNPN, CDR2 SVGIG (reference sequence). There are 14 residues in the CDR3. Trimming removed 4 bases from V and 6 bases from J, with 18 bases in between. The CDR3 nucleotides are TGTGCCTGGACCGAACCTCGGGGAGGGGCTGAAGCTTTCTTT. As protein: CAWTEPRGGAEAFF.

The V and J genes are TRBV4-3 and TRBJ2-2; 7 nucleotides align to TRBD1. The CDR3 has 17 residues. Unmatched junction bases numbered 8, after V lost 1 base and J lost 3 bases. Germline V gene data show CDR1 as LGHNA and CDR2 as YSLEER. In DNA form, the CDR3 reads TGCGCCAGCAGCCAAGGCTGGGCAGGGGGTTACACCGGGGAGCTGTTTTTT. Protein sequence: CASSQGWAGGYTGELFF.

The chain has TRBV6-5 and TRBJ1-3; tentative D call: TRBD1 (6 bases). In germline, CDR1 is MNHEY, CDR2 SVGAGI. V was trimmed by 0 bases and J by 2 bases, leaving 11 bases between them. This CDR3 has 16 amino acids. The CDR3, as DNA: TGTGCCAGCAGTTACTCGAACGGGGGGCCTGGAAACACCATATATTTT. Translating gives CASSYSNGGPGNTIYF.

This chain links TRBV6-5 with TRBJ2-5, with D possibly matching TRBD2 (5 bases). V lost 5 bases to trimming and J lost 2 bases, with 9 bases between them. Germline values: CDR1 MNHEY, CDR2 SVGAGI. CDR3 length: 13 amino acids. As DNA, the CDR3 is TGTGCCAGCAGTAGCGGCATTCAAGAGACCCAGTACTTC. Its protein product is CASSSGIQETQYF.